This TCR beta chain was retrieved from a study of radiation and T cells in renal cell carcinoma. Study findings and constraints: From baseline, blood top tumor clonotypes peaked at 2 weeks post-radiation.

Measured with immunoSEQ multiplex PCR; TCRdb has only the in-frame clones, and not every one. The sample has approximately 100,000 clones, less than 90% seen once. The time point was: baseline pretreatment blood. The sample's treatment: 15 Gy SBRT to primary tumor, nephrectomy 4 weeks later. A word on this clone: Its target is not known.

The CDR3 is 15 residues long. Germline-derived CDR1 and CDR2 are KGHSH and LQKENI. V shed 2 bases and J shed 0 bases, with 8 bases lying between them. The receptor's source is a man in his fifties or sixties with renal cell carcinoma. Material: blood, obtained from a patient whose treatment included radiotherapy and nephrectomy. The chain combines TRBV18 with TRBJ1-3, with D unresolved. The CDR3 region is CASSPLGVSGNTIYF. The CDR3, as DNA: TGTGCCAGCTCACCATTAGGAGTCTCTGGAAACACCATATATTTT. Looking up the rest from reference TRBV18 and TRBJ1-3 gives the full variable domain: NAGVMQNPRHLVRRRGQEARLRCSPMKGHSHVYWYRQLPEEGLKFMVYLQKENIIDESGMPKERFSAEFPKEGPSILRIQQVVRGDSAAYFCASSPLGVSGNTIYFGEGSWLTVV.